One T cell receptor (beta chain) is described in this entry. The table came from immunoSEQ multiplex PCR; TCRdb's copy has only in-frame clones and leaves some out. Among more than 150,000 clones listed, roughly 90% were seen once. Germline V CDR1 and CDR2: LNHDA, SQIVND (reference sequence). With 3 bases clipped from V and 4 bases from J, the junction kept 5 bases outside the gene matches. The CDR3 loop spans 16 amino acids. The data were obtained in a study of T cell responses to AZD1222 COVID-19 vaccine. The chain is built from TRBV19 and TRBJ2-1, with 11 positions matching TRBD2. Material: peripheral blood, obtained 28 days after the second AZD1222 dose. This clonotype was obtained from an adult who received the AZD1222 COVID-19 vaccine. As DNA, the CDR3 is TGTGCCAGTAGTATTTTTGGGACTAGCGGATACAATGAGCAGTTCTTC. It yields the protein CASSIFGTSGYNEQFF. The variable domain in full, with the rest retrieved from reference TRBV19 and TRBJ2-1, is DGGITQSPKYLFRKEGQNVTLSCEQNLNHDAMYWYRQDPGQGLRLIYYSQIVNDFQKGDIAEGYSVSREKKESFPLTVTSAQKNPTAFYLCASSIFGTSGYNEQFFGPGTRLTVL.